Each of the 32 T cell receptor beta chains below was sequenced from the same sample in a study of T cells after yellow fever vaccination. TCRdb re-derived calls from the 5' RACE reads in MiXCR, one entry per CDR3 protein. This repertoire shows hundreds of thousands of distinct CDR3 sequences, about 12% found once; its top ten account for 15%. The specimen was PBMCs, collected on the day of the yellow fever booster vaccination. Receptors originate from a man aged 30 to 45 who received the YFV17D yellow fever vaccine.

This clonotype was seen ten or more times. CDR3 sequence: CASSLRGASSDTQYF. As DNA, the CDR3 is TGTGCCAGCAGCTTGAGAGGTGCGTCGTCAGATACGCAGTATTTT. The chain has TRBV5-5 and TRBJ2-3; no clear D. In germline, CDR1 is SGHKS, CDR2 YYEKEE (reference sequence). This CDR3 has 15 amino acids. The V gene lost 1 base and the J gene lost 4 bases, with 13 bases spanning the gap.

The table lists this clonotype with many counts. J is TRBJ2-1 and V is TRBV29-1, with 11 bases lining up with TRBD1. V lost 0 bases and J lost 8; bases outside the gene matches: 9. Germline V CDR1 and CDR2: SQVTM, ANQGSEA. This CDR3 region has 16 residues. The CDR3 sequence is CSVEDLFGTGGYEQFF. The CDR3 DNA follows: TGCAGCGTTGAAGATCTTTTTGGGACAGGGGGGTATGAGCAGTTCTTC.

For this clonotype: A much larger clone differs by one base, so this may be a read error. This chain links TRBV10-3 with TRBJ2-2; 11 nucleotides line up with TRBD1. Germline CDR1 is ENHRY and CDR2 is SYGVKD. The CDR3 sequence is 14 residues long. V dropped 8 bases and J dropped 4; count of bases not matched to a gene: 3. CDR3 in amino acids: CAISGQGVTGELFF. CDR3 coding DNA: TGTGCCATCTCGGGACAGGGGGTCACCGGGGAGCTGTTTTTT.

This sequence joins TRBV5-1 and TRBJ2-5; D remains unclear. This CDR3 has 16 amino acids. Trimming pared 7 bases from V and 5 bases from J, leaving 24 bases between. CDR1 SGHRS and CDR2 YFSETQ come from the germline V gene. CDR3 protein: CASAPEGQTSFETQYF. In nucleotides, the CDR3 is TGCGCCAGCGCCCCAGAAGGGCAGACGTCCTTCGAGACCCAGTACTTC. Using reference TRBV5-1 and TRBJ2-5 for the parts outside the CDR3, the full variable domain is KAGVTQTPRYLIKTRGQQVTLSCSPISGHRSVSWYQQTPGQGLQFLFEYFSETQRNKGNFPGRFSGRQFSNSRSEMNVSTLELGDSALYLCASAPEGQTSFETQYFGPGTRLLVL.

The chain combines TRBV7-3 with TRBJ1-1; 9 bases map to TRBD1. Germline V gene lookup returns CDR1 SGHTA and CDR2 FQGTGA. J lost 5 bases, V lost 4 bases, and 8 bases had no gene match. The CDR3 is 15 residues long. The chain's CDR3 is CASSSGTGRGTEAFF. CDR3 sequence (DNA): TGTGCCAGCAGCTCCGGGACAGGGCGGGGGACTGAAGCTTTCTTT.

This clonotype appeared a single time. This chain links TRBV7-3 with TRBJ2-3, with 7 bases aligning to TRBD1. The germline V gene has CDR1 SGHTA and CDR2 FQGTGA. CDR3 length equals 16 residues. V shed 5 bases, J shed 2 bases, and the junction held 10 bases outside the gene matches. The CDR3 DNA reads TGTGCCAGCAGCCCTTACGGGACAGCCCTCACAGATACGCAGTATTTT. It codes for CASSPYGTALTDTQYF.

V usage is TRBV20-1 and J usage is TRBJ2-4; the match to TRBD2 covers 7 bases. Per the germline V gene, CDR1 is DFQATT and CDR2 is SNEGSKA (reference sequence). The junction had 13 bases not matched to a gene; V was cut back by 6 bases and J by 8 bases. The CDR3 runs to 14 residues. CDR3 protein: CSATTAGEGDIQYF. The CDR3, as DNA: TGCAGTGCCACCACGGCGGGAGAGGGAGACATTCAGTACTTC.

This clonotype was found many times. The chain joins TRBV24-1 to TRBJ2-1, with TRBD1 identical over 7 bases. Trimming removed 1 base from V and 2 bases from J; junction bases left unmatched: 4. Germline assignment: CDR1 KGHDR and CDR2 SFDVKD. The CDR3 is 16 residues long. CDR3 amino acids: CATSDFGQDAYNEQFF. CDR3 in DNA: TGTGCCACCAGTGATTTTGGACAGGACGCCTACAATGAGCAGTTCTTC.

This clonotype has more than one count but fewer than ten. The chain employs TRBV3-1 and TRBJ2-7; D unclear. Germline V gene data show CDR1 as LGHDT and CDR2 as YNNKEL (reference sequence). The CDR3 is made up of 12 amino acids. With 3 bases removed from V and 3 bases from J, the gap between germline ends came to 6 bases. The CDR3 nucleotides read TGTGCCAGCAGCCATTCGGACTACGAGCAGTACTTC. Amino acids: CASSHSDYEQYF.

The J gene is TRBJ2-7, the V gene TRBV10-2, with TRBD1 identical over 9 bases. The germline V gene has CDR1 WSHSY and CDR2 SAAADI. CDR3 length: 15 residues. The junction had 3 bases not matched to a gene; V was cut back by 2 bases and J by 1 base. DNA for the CDR3: TGCGCCAGCAGTGAGAGAGGACAGGGGTCCTACGAGCAGTACTTC. Protein sequence: CASSERGQGSYEQYF.

The chain has TRBV5-1 and TRBJ2-7; a weak D match, TRBD2 (5 bases). The CDR3 runs 15 residues. Per the germline V gene, CDR1 is SGHRS and CDR2 is YFSETQ. V shed 3 bases and J shed 0 bases, with 13 bases lying between them. CDR3: CASSWAGNPSYEQYF. DNA of the CDR3: TGCGCCAGCAGCTGGGCCGGGAATCCCTCCTACGAGCAGTACTTC. Full variable domain (outside the CDR3, taken from reference TRBV5-1 and TRBJ2-7): KAGVTQTPRYLIKTRGQQVTLSCSPISGHRSVSWYQQTPGQGLQFLFEYFSETQRNKGNFPGRFSGRQFSNSRSEMNVSTLELGDSALYLCASSWAGNPSYEQYFGPGTRLTVT.

This clonotype was observed a few times. The gene calls are TRBV6-5 and TRBJ2-6; 8 positions match TRBD1. In germline, CDR1 is MNHEY, CDR2 SVGAGI. This CDR3 spans 19 amino acids. V shed 0 bases, J shed 1 base, and the junction held 8 bases outside the gene matches. DNA for the CDR3: TGTGCCAGCAGTTACTCGATCTCAGGGGGCACTTCTGGGGCCAACGTCCTGACTTTC. It encodes CASSYSISGGTSGANVLTF.

This clonotype has a count of ten or more. The rearrangement links TRBV12-3 or TRBV12-4 to TRBJ2-2; maybe TRBD2 (6 bases). The CDR3 contains 12 residues. The V end was cut by 5 bases, the J end by 6 bases, with 7 bases between. CDR3 sequence reads: CASSGTAGELFF. CDR3 nucleotides: TGTGCCAGCAGTGGGACTGCCGGGGAGCTGTTTTTT.

J is TRBJ2-1 and V is TRBV9; possible D gene TRBD2, 6 bases. V was pared by 0 bases and J by 12 bases, with 19 bases between. Germline CDR1 is SGDLS and CDR2 is YYNGEE. The CDR3 is 15 amino acids. The CDR3 DNA sequence: TGTGCCAGCAGCGTAGGTGTGACTAGGCCGGTGGTGCAGTTCTTC. It codes for CASSVGVTRPVVQFF.

The rearrangement uses TRBV7-9 and TRBJ2-7; D gene unclear. The V and J ends lost 0 bases and 0 bases respectively, with 12 bases between them. Germline V gives CDR1 SEHNR, CDR2 FQNEAQ (reference sequence). The CDR3 totals 16 residues. The CDR3 region has the DNA TGTGCCAGCAGCTTAGCGGACGGAATTAGCTCCTACGAGCAGTACTTC. This codes for CASSLADGISSYEQYF.

The chain uses TRBV20-1 and TRBJ2-7; D is undetermined. The germline V gene encodes CDR1 DFQATT and CDR2 SNEGSKA (reference sequence). There are 14 residues in the CDR3. Trimming took off 4 bases at V and 0 bases at J, with 13 bases between the two ends. The CDR3 DNA reads as TGCAGTGCTAACAGAGCAGTGAACTCCTACGAGCAGTACTTC. Residues: CSANRAVNSYEQYF.

This clonotype was seen a few times. The chain uses TRBV7-2 and TRBJ2-6, with D hard to call. Germline CDR1 is SGHTA and CDR2 is FQGNSA. The length of the CDR3 is 16 residues. Trimming shortened V by 3 bases and J by 4 bases, and 13 bases separated the two germline ends. CDR3 bases: TGTGCCAGCAGCTTCGGTGAGGCATACGGGGCCAACGTCCTGACTTTC. This translates into CASSFGEAYGANVLTF.

This clonotype has only a few counts. At one boundary the junction diverges from the germline segment, which might be a read error. The V call is TRBV20-1, the J call TRBJ1-5; 8 nucleotides line up with TRBD1. Germline values: CDR1 DFQATT, CDR2 SNEGSKA (reference sequence). The CDR3 totals 16 residues. CDR3 sequence: CCARDGRGPLGQPQHF. The CDR3 DNA is TGCTGTGCTAGAGATGGCAGGGGGCCTTTAGGTCAGCCCCAGCATTTT.

This clonotype was counted many times. The chain carries TRBV10-3 and TRBJ2-3; 9 bases are a match to TRBD2. CDR1 and CDR2 from the germline V gene are ENHRY and SYGVKD. There are 14 residues in the CDR3. Unmatched junction bases numbered 9, after V lost 8 bases and J lost 6 bases. Here the CDR3 DNA reads TGTGCCATCCGTAGCGGGGGCGGTGGGGATACGCAGTATTTT. Protein sequence: CAIRSGGGGDTQYF.

In its sample, this clonotype was seen a few times. The chain is built from TRBV18 and TRBJ2-7; TRBD1 agrees at 9 bases. The CDR3 runs to 14 residues. V trimming: 5 bases; J trimming: 2 bases; junction bases outside the gene matches: 4. Germline CDR1 and CDR2: KGHSH and LQKENI. CDR3 bases: TGTGCCAGCTCATATGGACAGGGGACCTACGAGCAGTACTTC. Its protein is CASSYGQGTYEQYF. The variable domain in full, with the rest retrieved from reference TRBV18 and TRBJ2-7, is NAGVMQNPRHLVRRRGQEARLRCSPMKGHSHVYWYRQLPEEGLKFMVYLQKENIIDESGMPKERFSAEFPKEGPSILRIQQVVRGDSAAYFCASSYGQGTYEQYFGPGTRLTVT.

The chain uses TRBV11-2 and TRBJ1-4; D uncertain. Germline CDR1 SGHAT, CDR2 FQNNGV. Between the trimmed V and J ends, which lost 1 base and 2 bases, there was a span of 5 bases. The length of the CDR3 is 14 residues. The DNA of the CDR3 is TGTGCCAGCAGCTTAGTCGTTACTAATGAAAAACTGTTTTTT. It yields the protein CASSLVVTNEKLFF. Complete variable domain (other parts from reference TRBV11-2 and TRBJ1-4): EAGVAQSPRYKIIEKRQSVAFWCNPISGHATLYWYQQILGQGPKLLIQFQNNGVVDDSQLPKDRFSAERLKGVDSTLKIQPAKLEDSAVYLCASSLVVTNEKLFFGSGTQLSVL.

This chain uses TRBV11-2 with TRBJ2-5; tentative D call: TRBD2 (5 bases). Germline loops: CDR1 SGHAT, CDR2 FQNNGV. V was cut by 1 base and J by 2 bases, with 17 bases left in between. The CDR3 spans 17 residues. The CDR3 nucleotides read TGTGCCAGCAGCTTAGTTCTCGAGGGAAGGCAGCAAGAGACCCAGTACTTC. Translated: CASSLVLEGRQQETQYF.

This clonotype was seen repeatedly, ten times or more. V gene TRBV12-3 or TRBV12-4 combines with J gene TRBJ2-1, with TRBD2 identical over 8 bases. This CDR3 comprises 15 residues. The V segment lost 3 bases and the J segment 7 bases; nucleotides outside the gene matches: 8. The CDR3 bases are TGTGCCAGCAGTTTCGGGAGGGCCCGGGGAAATGAGCAGTTCTTC. As protein: CASSFGRARGNEQFF.

In its sample, this clonotype was seen a few times. The chain combines TRBV27 with TRBJ1-6; no reliable D call. Per the germline V gene, CDR1 is MNHEY and CDR2 is SMNVEV (reference sequence). The CDR3 has 14 amino acids. V was trimmed by 2 bases and J by 10 bases, leaving 12 bases between them. The DNA of the CDR3 is TGTGCCAGCAGTTTAAATGGTTTGATCTCACCCCTCCACTTT. It yields the protein CASSLNGLISPLHF.

The table lists this clonotype with a few counts. The chain joins TRBV20-1 to TRBJ2-3; TRBD1 matches at 7 bases. The CDR3 runs to 15 residues. The ends lost 8 bases at V and 1 base at J; junction bases unmatched: 12. Per germline, CDR1 DFQATT and CDR2 SNEGSKA (reference sequence). Here the CDR3 DNA reads TGCAGTCCACGCTTCGGACAGGTGGGCACAGATACGCAGTATTTT. Translation: CSPRFGQVGTDTQYF.

This clonotype occurred a few times. This rearrangement joins TRBV29-1 to TRBJ1-4; unclear D gene. This CDR3 is built from 11 residues. V was shortened by 7 bases and J by 8 bases, with 11 bases between the two germline ends. CDR1 and CDR2 (germline): SQVTM, ANQGSEA. The CDR3 DNA follows: TGCAGCGGCCTGGAGGGCGAAAAACTGTTTTTT. Translated: CSGLEGEKLFF.

This sequence joins TRBV18 and TRBJ1-5; perhaps TRBD1 as D (5 bases). The CDR3 spans 15 residues. CDR1 is KGHSH, CDR2 LQKENI, per germline. V was pared by 0 bases and J by 4 bases, with 10 bases between. For the CDR3, the DNA is TGTGCCAGCTCACCACCCGGCACAGGAAATCAGCCCCAGCATTTT. It codes for CASSPPGTGNQPQHF.

The rearrangement uses TRBV4-3 and TRBJ2-1; 8 nucleotides match TRBD2. The CDR3 runs to 17 residues. Germline values: CDR1 LGHNA, CDR2 YSLEER. The V and J ends lost 0 bases and 7 bases, in that order; junction bases with no gene match: 11. The CDR3 reads CASSQEKRETRENEQFF. Here the CDR3 DNA reads TGCGCCAGCAGCCAAGAGAAGCGGGAGACCCGAGAAAATGAGCAGTTCTTC.

The chain couples TRBV24-1 to TRBJ2-1, with a tentative D call TRBD1 (6 bases). CDR1 is KGHDR, CDR2 SFDVKD, per germline. This CDR3 region has 14 residues. Trimming took off 0 bases at V and 9 bases at J, with 11 bases between the two ends. The CDR3 sequence is CATSDLRGNGEQFF. The CDR3 DNA sequence: TGTGCCACCAGTGATTTGAGGGGGAATGGTGAGCAGTTCTTC.

This clonotype was seen a few times. The chain couples TRBV4-2 to TRBJ2-1, with TRBD2 as a possible D gene (5 bases). V gave up 0 bases and J gave up 4 bases, with 10 bases separating them. The length of the CDR3 is 15 residues. CDR1 LGHNA and CDR2 YNFKEQ come from the germline V gene. CDR3 in DNA: TGTGCCAGCAGCCAAGACCTGGGAGTGTACAATGAGCAGTTCTTC. It encodes CASSQDLGVYNEQFF.

V gene TRBV18 combines with J gene TRBJ2-3; D not certain. The V end was cut by 1 base, the J end by 10 bases, with 12 bases between. The V gene's germline CDR1 is KGHSH and CDR2 LQKENI. The CDR3 totals 13 residues. The CDR3, as DNA: TGTGCCAGCTCACCACAGCGACCGGACCCGCAGTATTTT. This encodes CASSPQRPDPQYF. Using reference TRBV18 and TRBJ2-3 for the parts outside the CDR3, the full variable domain is NAGVMQNPRHLVRRRGQEARLRCSPMKGHSHVYWYRQLPEEGLKFMVYLQKENIIDESGMPKERFSAEFPKEGPSILRIQQVVRGDSAAYFCASSPQRPDPQYFGPGTRLTVL.

The genes are TRBV18 and TRBJ1-1; weak D call: TRBD1 (6 bases). Germline V gene data show CDR1 as KGHSH and CDR2 as LQKENI. This CDR3 region has 12 residues. V was cut by 6 bases and J by 3 bases, with 8 bases left in between. The CDR3 DNA follows: TGTGCCAGCTCGCGACAGGACACTGAAGCTTTCTTT. The encoded protein is CASSRQDTEAFF.